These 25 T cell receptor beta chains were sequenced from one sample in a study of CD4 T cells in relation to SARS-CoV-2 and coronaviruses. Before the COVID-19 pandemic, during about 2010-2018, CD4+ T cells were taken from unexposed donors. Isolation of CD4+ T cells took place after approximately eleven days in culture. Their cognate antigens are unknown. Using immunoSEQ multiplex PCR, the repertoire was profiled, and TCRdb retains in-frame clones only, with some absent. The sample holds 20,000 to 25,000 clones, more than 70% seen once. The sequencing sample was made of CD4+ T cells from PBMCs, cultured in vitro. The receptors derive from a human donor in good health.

As DNA, the CDR3 is TGTGCCAGCATCCCATGGGAGAACACTGAAGCTTTCTTT. Its translation is CASIPWENTEAFF. The rearrangement uses TRBV7-8 and TRBJ1-1; D is unresolved. The CDR3 totals 13 residues. The V end was cut by 7 bases, the J end by 1 base, with 10 bases between. Germline loops: CDR1 SGHVS, CDR2 FQNEAQ.

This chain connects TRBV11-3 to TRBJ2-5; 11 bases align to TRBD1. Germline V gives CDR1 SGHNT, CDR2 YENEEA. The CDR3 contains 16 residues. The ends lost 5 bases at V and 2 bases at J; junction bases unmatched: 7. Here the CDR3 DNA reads TGTGCCAGCAGCCGAGGGACAGGGGGAGGTCAAGAGACCCAGTACTTC. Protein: CASSRGTGGGQETQYF. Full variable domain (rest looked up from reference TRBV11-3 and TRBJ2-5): EAGVVQSPRYKIIEKKQPVAFWCNPISGHNTLYWYLQNLGQGPELLIRYENEEAVDDSQLPKDRFSAERLKGVDSTLKIQPAELGDSAVYLCASSRGTGGGQETQYFGPGTRLLVL.

CDR3 DNA: TGTGCCAGCAGTGAAGAATTGCGCTCGCCCTACGAGCAGTACTTC. This codes for CASSEELRSPYEQYF. The rearrangement uses TRBV6-1 and TRBJ2-7; D unclear. The germline V gene has CDR1 MNHNS and CDR2 SASEGT. V gave up 1 base and J gave up 2 bases, with 12 bases separating them. The CDR3 is made up of 15 amino acids.

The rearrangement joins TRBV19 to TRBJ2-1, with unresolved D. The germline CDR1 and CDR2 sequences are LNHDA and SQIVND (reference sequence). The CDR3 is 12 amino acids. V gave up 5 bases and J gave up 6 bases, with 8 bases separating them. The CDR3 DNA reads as TGTGCCAGTAGTTTGGGAATCAATGAGCAGTTCTTC. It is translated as CASSLGINEQFF.

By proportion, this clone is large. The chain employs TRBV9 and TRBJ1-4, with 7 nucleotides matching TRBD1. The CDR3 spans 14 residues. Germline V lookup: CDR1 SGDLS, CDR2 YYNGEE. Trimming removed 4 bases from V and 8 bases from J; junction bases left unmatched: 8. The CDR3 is CASSRDSRREKLFF. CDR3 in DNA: TGTGCCAGCAGCCGGGACAGCCGAAGGGAAAAACTGTTTTTT.

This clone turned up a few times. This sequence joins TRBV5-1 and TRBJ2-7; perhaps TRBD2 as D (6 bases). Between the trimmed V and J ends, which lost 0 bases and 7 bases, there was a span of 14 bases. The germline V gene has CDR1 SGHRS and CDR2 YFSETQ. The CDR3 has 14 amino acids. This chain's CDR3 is CASSLEGRTGEQYF. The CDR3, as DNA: TGCGCCAGCAGCTTGGAGGGGAGGACGGGGGAGCAGTACTTC.

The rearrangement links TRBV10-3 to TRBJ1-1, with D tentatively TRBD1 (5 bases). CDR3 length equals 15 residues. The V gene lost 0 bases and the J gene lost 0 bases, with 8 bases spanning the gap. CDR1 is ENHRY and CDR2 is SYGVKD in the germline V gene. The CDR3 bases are TGTGCCATCAGTGAGTCGACAGCCATGAACACTGAAGCTTTCTTT. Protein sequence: CAISESTAMNTEAFF.

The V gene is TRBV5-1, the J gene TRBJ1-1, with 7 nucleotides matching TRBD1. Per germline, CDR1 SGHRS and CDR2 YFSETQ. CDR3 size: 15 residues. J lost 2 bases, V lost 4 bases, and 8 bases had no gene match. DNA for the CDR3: TGCGCCAGCAGCCCACAGGGGCAGGGAAACACTGAAGCTTTCTTT. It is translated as CASSPQGQGNTEAFF.

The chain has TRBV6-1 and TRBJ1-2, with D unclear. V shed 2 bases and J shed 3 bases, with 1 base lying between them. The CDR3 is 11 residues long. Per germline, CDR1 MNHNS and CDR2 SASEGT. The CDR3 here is CASSEYYGYTF. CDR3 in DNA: TGTGCCAGCAGTGAATACTATGGCTACACCTTC.

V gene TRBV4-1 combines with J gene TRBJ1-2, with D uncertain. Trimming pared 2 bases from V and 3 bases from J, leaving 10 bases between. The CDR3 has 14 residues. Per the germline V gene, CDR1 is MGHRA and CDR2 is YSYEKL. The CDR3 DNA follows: TGCGCCAGCAGCCAAATTAATGGGGACTATGGCTACACCTTC. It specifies CASSQINGDYGYTF.

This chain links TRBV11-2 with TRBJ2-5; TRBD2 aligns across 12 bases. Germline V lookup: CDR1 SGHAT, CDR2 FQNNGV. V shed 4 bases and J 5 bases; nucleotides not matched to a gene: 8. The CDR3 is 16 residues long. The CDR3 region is CASSSLAGGRRETQYF. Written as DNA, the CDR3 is TGTGCCAGCAGCTCTCTAGCGGGAGGGCGTCGGGAGACCCAGTACTTC.

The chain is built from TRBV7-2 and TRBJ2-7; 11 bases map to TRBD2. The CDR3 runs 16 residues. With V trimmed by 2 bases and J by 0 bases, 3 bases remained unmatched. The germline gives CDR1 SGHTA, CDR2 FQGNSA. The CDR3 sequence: CASSLTGLAGSYEQYF. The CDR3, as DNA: TGTGCCAGCAGCTTAACCGGACTAGCGGGCTCCTACGAGCAGTACTTC.

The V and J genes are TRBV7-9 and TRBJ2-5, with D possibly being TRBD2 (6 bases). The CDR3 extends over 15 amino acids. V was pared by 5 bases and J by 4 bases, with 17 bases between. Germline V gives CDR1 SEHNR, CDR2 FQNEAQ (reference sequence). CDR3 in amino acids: CASSLRGGNSETQYF. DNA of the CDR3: TGTGCCAGCAGCCTACGGGGCGGGAATTCAGAGACCCAGTACTTC.

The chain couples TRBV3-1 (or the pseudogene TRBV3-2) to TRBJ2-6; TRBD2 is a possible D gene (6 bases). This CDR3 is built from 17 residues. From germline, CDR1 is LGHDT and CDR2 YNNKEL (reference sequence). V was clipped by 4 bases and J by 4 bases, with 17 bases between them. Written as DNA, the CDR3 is TGTGCCAGCAGCCGATCCAGCCGGGGGTGGGGGGCCAACGTCCTGACTTTC. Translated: CASSRSSRGWGANVLTF.

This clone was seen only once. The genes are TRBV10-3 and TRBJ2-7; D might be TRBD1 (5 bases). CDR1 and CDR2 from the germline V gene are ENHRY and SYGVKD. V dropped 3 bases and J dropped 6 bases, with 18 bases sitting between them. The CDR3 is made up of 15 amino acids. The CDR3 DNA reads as TGTGCCATCAGTGACAGGGTCCTTGCCGACTCCGAGCAGTACTTC. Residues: CAISDRVLADSEQYF.

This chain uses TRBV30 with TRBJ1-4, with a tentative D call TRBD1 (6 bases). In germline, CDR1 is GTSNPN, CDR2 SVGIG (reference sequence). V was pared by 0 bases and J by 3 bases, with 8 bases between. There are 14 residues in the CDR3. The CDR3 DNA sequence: TGTGCCTGGAGTGTAGGGGGGTCTAATGAAAAACTGTTTTTT. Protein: CAWSVGGSNEKLFF.

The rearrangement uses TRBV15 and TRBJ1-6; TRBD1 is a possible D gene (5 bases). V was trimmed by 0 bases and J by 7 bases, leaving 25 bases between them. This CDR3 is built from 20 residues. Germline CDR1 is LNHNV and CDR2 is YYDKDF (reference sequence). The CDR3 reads CATSRDSVLKNRDENSPLHF. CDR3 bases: TGTGCCACCAGCAGAGATTCGGTGTTAAAAAACCGGGACGAAAATTCACCCCTCCACTTT.

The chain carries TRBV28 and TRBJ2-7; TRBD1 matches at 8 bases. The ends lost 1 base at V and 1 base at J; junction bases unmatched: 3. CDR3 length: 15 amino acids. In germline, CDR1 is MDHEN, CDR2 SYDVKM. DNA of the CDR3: TGTGCCAGCAGTTTATCCGGGACAGGTTCCTACGAGCAGTACTTC. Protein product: CASSLSGTGSYEQYF.

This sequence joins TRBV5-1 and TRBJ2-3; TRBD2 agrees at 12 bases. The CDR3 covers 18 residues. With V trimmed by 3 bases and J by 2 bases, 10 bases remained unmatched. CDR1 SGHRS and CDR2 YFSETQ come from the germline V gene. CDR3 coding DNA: TGCGCCAGCAGCTCGCGGACTAGCGGGATCCCATCCACAGATACGCAGTATTTT. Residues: CASSSRTSGIPSTDTQYF.

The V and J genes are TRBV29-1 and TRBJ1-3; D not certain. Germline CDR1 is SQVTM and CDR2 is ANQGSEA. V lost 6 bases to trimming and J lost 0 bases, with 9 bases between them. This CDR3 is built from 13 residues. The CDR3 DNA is TGCAGCGTGGGATGGGCCTCTGGAAACACCATATATTTT. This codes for CSVGWASGNTIYF.

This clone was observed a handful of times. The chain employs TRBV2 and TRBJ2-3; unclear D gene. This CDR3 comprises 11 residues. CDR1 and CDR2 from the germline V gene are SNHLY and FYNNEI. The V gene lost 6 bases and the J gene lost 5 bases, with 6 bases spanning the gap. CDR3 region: CASRVVDTQYF. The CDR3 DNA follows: TGTGCCAGCAGGGTGGTAGATACGCAGTATTTT.

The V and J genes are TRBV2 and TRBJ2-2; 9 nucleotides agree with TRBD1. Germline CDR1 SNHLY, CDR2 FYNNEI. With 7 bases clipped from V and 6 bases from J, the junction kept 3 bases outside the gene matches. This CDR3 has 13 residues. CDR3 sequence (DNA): TGTGCCAGCAAGGGACAGGGCCCCGGGGAGCTGTTTTTT. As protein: CASKGQGPGELFF.

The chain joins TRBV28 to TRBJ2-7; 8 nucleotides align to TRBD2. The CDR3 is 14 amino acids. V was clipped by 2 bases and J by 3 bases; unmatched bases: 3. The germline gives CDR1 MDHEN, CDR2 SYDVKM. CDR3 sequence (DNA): TGTGCCAGCAGTTTAGGGGGACTAGTCTACGAGCAGTACTTC. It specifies CASSLGGLVYEQYF.

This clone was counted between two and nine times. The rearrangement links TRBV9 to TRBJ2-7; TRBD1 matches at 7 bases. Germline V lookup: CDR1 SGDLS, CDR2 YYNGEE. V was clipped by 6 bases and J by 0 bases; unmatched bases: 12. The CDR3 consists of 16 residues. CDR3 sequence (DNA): TGTGCCAGCACACCGGGCGGACAGGCTCCCTCCTACGAGCAGTACTTC. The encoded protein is CASTPGGQAPSYEQYF.

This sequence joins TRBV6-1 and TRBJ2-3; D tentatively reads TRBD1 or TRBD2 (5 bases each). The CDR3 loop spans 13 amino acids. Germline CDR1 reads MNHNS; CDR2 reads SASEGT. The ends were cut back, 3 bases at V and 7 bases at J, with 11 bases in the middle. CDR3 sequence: CASSDWGSNTQYF. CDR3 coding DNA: TGTGCCAGCAGTGATTGGGGGTCGAATACGCAGTATTTT.